This TCR beta chain was profiled in a study of cytomegalovirus exposure and HLA in healthy donors. Concerning this clone itself: Its antigen is as yet unknown.

Notes on the study in general: For most TCR beta V segments, an earlier analysis put the productive rate at about 87% or about 30% of the time. The study found most TCR sequences rare, yet found some public TCRs in many donors. In a later analysis, CMV-associated beta chains were mostly HLA-associated, it appeared.

V lost 5 bases and J lost 0, with 11 bases in between. The germline V gene encodes CDR1 PRHDT and CDR2 FYEKMQ (reference sequence). The CDR3 has 15 residues. This PCR relied on a set of 60 Vbeta primers and 13 Jbeta primers. Profiled with immunoSEQ multiplex PCR; TCRdb holds only in-frame clones, not every one. The sample lists around 190,000 clones; approximately 85% were seen once. This chain connects TRBV13 to TRBJ2-1; D not certain. The receptor was derived from a woman aged 45-59 years in good health and CMV-seronegative. The sequenced material came from PBMCs. CDR3 nucleotides: TGTGCCAGCAGCCCTGAAAAGAGCTCCTACAATGAGCAGTTCTTC. It codes for CASSPEKSSYNEQFF.